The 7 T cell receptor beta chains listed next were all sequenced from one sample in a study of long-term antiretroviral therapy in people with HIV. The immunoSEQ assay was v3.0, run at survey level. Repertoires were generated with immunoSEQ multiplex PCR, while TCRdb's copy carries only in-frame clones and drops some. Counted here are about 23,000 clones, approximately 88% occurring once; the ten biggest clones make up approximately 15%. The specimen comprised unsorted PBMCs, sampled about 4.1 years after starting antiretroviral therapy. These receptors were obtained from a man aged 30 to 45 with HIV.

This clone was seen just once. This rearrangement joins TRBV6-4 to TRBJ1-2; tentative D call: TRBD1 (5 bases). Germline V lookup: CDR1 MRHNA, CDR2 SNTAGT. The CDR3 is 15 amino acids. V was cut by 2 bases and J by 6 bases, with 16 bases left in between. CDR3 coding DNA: TGTGCCAGCAGTGACGGTTGGGGACCGAGGGATGGCTACACCTTC. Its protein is CASSDGWGPRDGYTF.

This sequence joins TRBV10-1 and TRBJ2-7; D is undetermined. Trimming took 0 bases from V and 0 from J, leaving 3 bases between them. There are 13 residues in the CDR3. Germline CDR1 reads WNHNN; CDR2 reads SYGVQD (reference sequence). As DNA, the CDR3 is TGCGCCAGCAGTGAGTCCAGCTCCTACGAGCAGTACTTC. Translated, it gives CASSESSSYEQYF.

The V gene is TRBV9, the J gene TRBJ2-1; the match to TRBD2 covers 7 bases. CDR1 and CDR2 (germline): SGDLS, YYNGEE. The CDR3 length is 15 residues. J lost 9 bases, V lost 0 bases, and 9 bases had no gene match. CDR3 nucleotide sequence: TGTGCCAGCAGCGTAGCGGGGAGGGCCGGTGGTGAGCAGTTCTTC. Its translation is CASSVAGRAGGEQFF.

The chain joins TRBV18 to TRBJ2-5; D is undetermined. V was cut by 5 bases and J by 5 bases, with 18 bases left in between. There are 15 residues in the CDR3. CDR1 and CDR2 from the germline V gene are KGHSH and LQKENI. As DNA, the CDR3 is TGTGCCAGCTCAACCCCTAGTTGGGTGGACGAGACCCAGTACTTC. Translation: CASSTPSWVDETQYF.

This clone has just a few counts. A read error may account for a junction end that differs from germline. The CDR3 bases are TGTGCTAGCAGCGTAGGGACAGGGTATACCGGGGAGCTGTTTTTT. Protein: CASSVGTGYTGELFF. The chain uses TRBV7-7 and TRBJ2-2; 9 nucleotides match TRBD1. The CDR3 is made up of 15 amino acids. Looked up from germline, CDR1 is SSHAT and CDR2 is FNYEAQ (reference sequence).

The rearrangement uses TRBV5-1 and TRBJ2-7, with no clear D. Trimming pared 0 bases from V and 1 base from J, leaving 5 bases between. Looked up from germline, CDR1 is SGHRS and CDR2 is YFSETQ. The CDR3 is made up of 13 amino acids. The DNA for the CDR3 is TGCGCCAGCAGCTTGGCCGGATCCTACGAGCAGTACTTC. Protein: CASSLAGSYEQYF.

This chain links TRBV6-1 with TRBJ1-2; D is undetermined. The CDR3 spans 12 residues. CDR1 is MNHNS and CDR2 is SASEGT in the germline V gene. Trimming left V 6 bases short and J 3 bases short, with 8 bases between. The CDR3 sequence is CASRVPYYGYTF. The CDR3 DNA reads TGTGCCAGCAGGGTTCCTTACTATGGCTACACCTTC.